This T cell receptor beta chain came from a study of beta chain features in type 1 diabetes. Study outcomes and limitations: A potential PCR bias toward shorter templates would be equal in patient and control samples. Naive, central memory and regulatory TCRB repertoires appeared more similar among patients than healthy donors. Moderate yet significant TCRB CDR3 shortening was seen in Type 1 diabetes patients in all four CD4+ subsets.

cDNA synthesis used the whole RNA isolate, giving expressed TCRB sequences. An average of roughly 1 million reads was obtained from stem cell-like memory T cell samples. Produced via immunoSEQ multiplex PCR; TCRdb's table is partial and in-frame only. The data contain just over 15,000 clones, less than 45% of them seen just once; the ten biggest clones take up approximately 0.53%. From germline, CDR1 is LNHDA and CDR2 SQIVND (reference sequence). This CDR3 spans 15 amino acids. V lost 6 bases to trimming and J lost 5 bases; unmatched junction nucleotides: 8. This clone has only a few counts. As yet, its antigen is unknown.

The TCR comes from a woman aged 40 to 55 in good health. The J gene is TRBJ1-5, the V gene TRBV19, with 9 positions matching TRBD1. The sequenced material came from stem cell memory CD4+ T cells from blood. In nucleotides, the CDR3 is TGTGCCAGTAGGACGGGACAGGGAAGGCATCAGCCCCAGCATTTT. Translation gives CASRTGQGRHQPQHF.